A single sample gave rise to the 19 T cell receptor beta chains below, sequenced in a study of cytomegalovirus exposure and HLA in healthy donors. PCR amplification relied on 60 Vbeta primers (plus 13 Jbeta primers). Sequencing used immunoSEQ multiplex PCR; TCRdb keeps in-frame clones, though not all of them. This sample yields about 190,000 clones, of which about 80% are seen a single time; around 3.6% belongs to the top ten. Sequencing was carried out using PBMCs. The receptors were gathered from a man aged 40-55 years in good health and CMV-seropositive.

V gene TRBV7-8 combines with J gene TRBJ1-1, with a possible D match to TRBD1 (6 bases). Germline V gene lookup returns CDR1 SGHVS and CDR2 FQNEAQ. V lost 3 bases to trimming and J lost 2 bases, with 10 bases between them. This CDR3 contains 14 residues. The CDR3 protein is CASSFGGGNTEAFF. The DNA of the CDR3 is TGTGCCAGCAGCTTTGGGGGCGGTAACACTGAAGCTTTCTTT. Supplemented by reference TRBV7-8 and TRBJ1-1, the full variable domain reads GAGVSQSPRYKVAKRGQDVALRCDPISGHVSLFWYQQALGQGPEFLTYFQNEAQLDKSGLPSDRFFAERPEGSVSTLKIQRTQQEDSAVYLCASSFGGGNTEAFFGQGTRLTVV.

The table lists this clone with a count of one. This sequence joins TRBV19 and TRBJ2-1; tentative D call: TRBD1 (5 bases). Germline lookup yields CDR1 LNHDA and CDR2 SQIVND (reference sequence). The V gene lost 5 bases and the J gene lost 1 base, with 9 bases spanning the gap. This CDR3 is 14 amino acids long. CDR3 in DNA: TGTGCCAGTAGTCCAAGACAGTCCTACAATGAGCAGTTCTTC. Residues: CASSPRQSYNEQFF.

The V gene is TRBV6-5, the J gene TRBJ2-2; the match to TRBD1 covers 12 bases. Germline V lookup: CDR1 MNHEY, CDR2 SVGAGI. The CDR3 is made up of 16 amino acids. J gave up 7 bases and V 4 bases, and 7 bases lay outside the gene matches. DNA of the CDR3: TGTGCCAGCAGTTCAGGGGGGACAGGGGGCTTCGGGGAGCTGTTTTTT. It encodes CASSSGGTGGFGELFF.

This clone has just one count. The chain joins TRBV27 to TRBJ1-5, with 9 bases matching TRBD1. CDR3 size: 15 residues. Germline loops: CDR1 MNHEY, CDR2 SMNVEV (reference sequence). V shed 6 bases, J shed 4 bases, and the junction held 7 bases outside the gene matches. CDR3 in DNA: TGTGCCAGCAGCTTCAGGGACAGGGCTAATCAGCCCCAGCATTTT. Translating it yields CASSFRDRANQPQHF.

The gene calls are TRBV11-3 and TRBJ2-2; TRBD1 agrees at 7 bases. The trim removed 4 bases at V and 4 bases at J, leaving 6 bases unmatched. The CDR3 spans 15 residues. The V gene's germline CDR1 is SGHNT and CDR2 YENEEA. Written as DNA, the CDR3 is TGTGCCAGCAGCTCGGGACAGCCGGGCACCGGGGAGCTGTTTTTT. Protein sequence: CASSSGQPGTGELFF.

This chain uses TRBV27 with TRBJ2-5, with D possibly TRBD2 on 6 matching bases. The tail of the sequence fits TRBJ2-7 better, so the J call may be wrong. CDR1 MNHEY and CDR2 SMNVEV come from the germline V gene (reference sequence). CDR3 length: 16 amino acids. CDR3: CASSSPWRGGLYEQYF. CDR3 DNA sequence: TGTGCCAGCAGTTCCCCGTGGCGGGGAGGTCTGTACGAGCAGTACTTC.

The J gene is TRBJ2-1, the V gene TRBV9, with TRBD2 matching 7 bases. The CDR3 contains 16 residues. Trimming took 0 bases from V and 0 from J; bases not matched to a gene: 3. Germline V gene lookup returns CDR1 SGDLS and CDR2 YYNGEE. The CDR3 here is CASSVVGLHSYNEQFF. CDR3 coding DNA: TGTGCCAGCAGCGTAGTGGGACTACACTCCTACAATGAGCAGTTCTTC.

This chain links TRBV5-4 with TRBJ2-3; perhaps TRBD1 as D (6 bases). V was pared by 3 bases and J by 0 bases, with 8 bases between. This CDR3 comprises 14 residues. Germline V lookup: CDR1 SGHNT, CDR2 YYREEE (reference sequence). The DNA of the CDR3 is TGTGCCAGCAGCTCAACAGGGAGCACAGATACGCAGTATTTT. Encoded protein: CASSSTGSTDTQYF.

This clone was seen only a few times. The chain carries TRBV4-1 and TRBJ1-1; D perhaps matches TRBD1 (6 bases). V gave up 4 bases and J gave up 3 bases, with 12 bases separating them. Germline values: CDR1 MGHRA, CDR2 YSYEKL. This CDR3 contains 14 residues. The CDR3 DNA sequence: TGCGCCAGCAGCCCAGGGTGGGGGCACACTGAAGCTTTCTTT. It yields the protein CASSPGWGHTEAFF.

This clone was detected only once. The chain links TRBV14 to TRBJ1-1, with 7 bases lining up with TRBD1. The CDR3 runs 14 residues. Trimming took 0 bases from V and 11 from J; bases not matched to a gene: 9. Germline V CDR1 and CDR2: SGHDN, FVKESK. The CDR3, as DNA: TGTGCCAGCAGCCAAGACATCCCCAGGGGGACGGCTTTCTTT. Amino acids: CASSQDIPRGTAFF.

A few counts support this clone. The CDR3 DNA sequence: TGCGCCAGCAGCCCGCGGACAGACGCCCTCTACGAGCAGTACTTC. It codes for CASSPRTDALYEQYF. This chain connects TRBV5-1 to TRBJ2-7; TRBD1 is a possible D gene (6 bases). This CDR3 is built from 15 residues. V shed 4 bases and J shed 3 bases, with 17 bases lying between them. CDR1 SGHRS and CDR2 YFSETQ come from the germline V gene.

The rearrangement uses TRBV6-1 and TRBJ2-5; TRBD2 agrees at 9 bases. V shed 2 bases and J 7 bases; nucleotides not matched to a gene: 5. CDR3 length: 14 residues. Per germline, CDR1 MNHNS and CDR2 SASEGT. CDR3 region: CASSERRGGGTQYF. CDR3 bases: TGTGCCAGCAGTGAACGGCGGGGGGGCGGGACCCAGTACTTC.

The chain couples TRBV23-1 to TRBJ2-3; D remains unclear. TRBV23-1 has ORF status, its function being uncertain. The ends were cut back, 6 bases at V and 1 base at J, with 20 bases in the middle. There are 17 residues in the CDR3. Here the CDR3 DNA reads TGCGCCAGCAGCGGCGGCGCTGTTTTATCGGGCACAGATACGCAGTATTTT. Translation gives CASSGGAVLSGTDTQYF.

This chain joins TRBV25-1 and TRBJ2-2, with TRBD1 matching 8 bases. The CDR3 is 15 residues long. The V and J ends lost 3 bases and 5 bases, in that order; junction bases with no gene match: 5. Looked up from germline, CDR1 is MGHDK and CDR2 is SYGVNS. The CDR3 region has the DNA TGTGCCAGCAGTGATCCCGGGACAGGAACCGGGGAGCTGTTTTTT. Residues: CASSDPGTGTGELFF.

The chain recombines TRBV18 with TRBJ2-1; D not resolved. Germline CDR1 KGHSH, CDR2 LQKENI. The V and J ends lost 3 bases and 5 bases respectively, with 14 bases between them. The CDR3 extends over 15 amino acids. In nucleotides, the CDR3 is TGTGCCAGCTCACCGGTTAGCACGGCCGACAATGAGCAGTTCTTC. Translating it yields CASSPVSTADNEQFF.

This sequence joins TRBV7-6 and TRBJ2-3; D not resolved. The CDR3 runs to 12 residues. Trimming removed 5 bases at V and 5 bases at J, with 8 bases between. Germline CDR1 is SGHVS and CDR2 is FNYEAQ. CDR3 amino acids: CASSPIRDTQYF. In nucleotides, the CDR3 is TGTGCCAGCAGCCCTATTCGAGATACGCAGTATTTT.

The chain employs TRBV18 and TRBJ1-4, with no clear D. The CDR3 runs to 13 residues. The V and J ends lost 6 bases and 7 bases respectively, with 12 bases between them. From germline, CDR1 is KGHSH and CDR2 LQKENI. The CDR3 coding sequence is TGTGCCAGCTCTGTTCAGGTTGTTGAAAAACTGTTTTTT. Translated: CASSVQVVEKLFF.

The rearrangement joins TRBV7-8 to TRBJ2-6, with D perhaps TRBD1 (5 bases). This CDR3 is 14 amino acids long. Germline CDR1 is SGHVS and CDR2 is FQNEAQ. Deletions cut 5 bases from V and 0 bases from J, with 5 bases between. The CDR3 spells CASSQGSGANVLTF. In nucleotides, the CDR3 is TGTGCCAGCAGCCAGGGCTCTGGGGCCAACGTCCTGACTTTC.

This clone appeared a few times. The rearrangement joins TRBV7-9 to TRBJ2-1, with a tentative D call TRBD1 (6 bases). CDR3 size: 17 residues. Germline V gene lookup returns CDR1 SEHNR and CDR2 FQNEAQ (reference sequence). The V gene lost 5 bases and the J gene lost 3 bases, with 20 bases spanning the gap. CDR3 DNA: TGTGCCAGCAGCCCCAGTGCGGCAGGGGACATCTACAATGAGCAGTTCTTC. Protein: CASSPSAAGDIYNEQFF. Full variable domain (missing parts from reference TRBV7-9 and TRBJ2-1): DTGVSQNPRHKITKRGQNVTFRCDPISEHNRLYWYRQTLGQGPEFLTYFQNEAQLEKSRLLSDRFSAERPKGSFSTLEIQRTEQGDSAMYLCASSPSAAGDIYNEQFFGPGTRLTVL.